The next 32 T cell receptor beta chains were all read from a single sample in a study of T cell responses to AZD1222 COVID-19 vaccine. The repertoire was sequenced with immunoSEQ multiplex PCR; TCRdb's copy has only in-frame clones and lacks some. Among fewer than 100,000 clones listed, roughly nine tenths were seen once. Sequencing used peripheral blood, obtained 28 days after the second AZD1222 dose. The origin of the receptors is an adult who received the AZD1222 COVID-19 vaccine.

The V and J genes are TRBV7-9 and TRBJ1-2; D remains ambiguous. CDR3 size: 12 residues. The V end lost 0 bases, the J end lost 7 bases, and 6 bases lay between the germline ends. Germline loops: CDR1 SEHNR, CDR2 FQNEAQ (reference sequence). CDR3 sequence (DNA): TGTGCCAGCAGCTTAGCTGATGTTGGCTACACCTTC. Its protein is CASSLADVGYTF.

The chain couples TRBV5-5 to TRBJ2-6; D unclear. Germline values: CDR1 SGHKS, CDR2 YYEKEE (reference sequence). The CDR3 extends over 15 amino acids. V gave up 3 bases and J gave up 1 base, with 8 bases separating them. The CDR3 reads CASSSIGSGANVLTF. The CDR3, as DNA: TGTGCCAGCAGCTCGATAGGGTCTGGGGCCAACGTCCTGACTTTC.

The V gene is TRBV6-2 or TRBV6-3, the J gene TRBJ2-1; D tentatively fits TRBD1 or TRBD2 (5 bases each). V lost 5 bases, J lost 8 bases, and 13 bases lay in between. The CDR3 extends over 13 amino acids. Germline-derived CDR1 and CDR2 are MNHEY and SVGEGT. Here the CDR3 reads CASSRDPIDEQFF. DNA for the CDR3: TGTGCCAGCAGTCGGGACCCCATCGATGAGCAGTTCTTC.

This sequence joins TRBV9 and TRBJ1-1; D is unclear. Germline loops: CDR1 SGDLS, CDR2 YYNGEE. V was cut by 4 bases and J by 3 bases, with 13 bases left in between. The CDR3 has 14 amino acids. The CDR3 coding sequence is TGTGCCAGCAGCCGGAGGCAGTCAGACACTGAAGCTTTCTTT. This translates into CASSRRQSDTEAFF.

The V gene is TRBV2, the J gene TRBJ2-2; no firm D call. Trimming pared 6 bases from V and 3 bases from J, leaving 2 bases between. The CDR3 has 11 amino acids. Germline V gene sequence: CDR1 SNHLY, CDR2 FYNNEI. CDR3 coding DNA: TGTGCCAGCAGGGACACCGGGGAGCTGTTTTTT. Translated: CASRDTGELFF.

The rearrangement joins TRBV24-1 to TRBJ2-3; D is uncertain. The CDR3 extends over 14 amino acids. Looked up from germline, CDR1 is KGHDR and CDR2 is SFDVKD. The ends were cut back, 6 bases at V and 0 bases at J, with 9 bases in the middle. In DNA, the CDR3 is TGTGCCACCAGTCCATTAGGCAGCACAGATACGCAGTATTTT. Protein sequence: CATSPLGSTDTQYF.

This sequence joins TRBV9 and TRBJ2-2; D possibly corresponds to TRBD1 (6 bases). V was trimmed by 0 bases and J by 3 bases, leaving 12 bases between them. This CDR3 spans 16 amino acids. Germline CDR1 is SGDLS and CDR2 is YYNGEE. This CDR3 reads CASSVVSRGDTGELFF. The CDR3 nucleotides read TGTGCCAGCAGCGTAGTTAGCAGGGGAGACACCGGGGAGCTGTTTTTT. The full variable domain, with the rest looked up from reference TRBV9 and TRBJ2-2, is DSGVTQTPKHLITATGQRVTLRCSPRSGDLSVYWYQQSLDQGLQFLIQYYNGEERAKGNILERFSAQQFPDLHSELNLSSLELGDSALYFCASSVVSRGDTGELFFGEGSRLTVL.

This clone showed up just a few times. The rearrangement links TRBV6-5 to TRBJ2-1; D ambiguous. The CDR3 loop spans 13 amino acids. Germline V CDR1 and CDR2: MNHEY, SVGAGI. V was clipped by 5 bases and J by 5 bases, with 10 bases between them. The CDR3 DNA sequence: TGTGCCAGCAGTACCAGTAAGAACAATGAGCAGTTCTTC. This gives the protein CASSTSKNNEQFF.

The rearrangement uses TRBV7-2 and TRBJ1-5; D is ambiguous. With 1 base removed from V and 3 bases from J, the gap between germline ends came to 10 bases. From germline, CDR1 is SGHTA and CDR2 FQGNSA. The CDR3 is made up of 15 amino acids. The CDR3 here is CASSLEGFTNQPQHF. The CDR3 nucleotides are TGTGCCAGCAGCTTAGAAGGGTTTACCAATCAGCCCCAGCATTTT.

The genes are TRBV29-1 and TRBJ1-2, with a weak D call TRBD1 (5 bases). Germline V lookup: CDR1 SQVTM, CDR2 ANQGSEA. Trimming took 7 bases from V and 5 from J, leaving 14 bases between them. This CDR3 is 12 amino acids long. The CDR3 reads CSGGSGIYGYTF. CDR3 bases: TGCAGCGGGGGGTCAGGGATATATGGCTACACCTTC.

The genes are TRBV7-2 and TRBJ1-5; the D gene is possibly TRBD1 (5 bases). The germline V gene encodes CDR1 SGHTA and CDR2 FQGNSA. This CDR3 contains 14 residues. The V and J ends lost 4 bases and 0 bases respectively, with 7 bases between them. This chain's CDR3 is CASSSQGSNQPQHF. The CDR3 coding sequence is TGTGCCAGCAGCTCCCAGGGTAGCAATCAGCCCCAGCATTTT.

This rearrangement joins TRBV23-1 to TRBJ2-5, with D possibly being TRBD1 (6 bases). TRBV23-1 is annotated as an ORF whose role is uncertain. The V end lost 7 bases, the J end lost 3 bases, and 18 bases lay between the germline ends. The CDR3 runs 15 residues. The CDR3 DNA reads TGCGCCAGCAAGGCGGTACAGGGAAATGAAGAGACCCAGTACTTC. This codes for CASKAVQGNEETQYF.

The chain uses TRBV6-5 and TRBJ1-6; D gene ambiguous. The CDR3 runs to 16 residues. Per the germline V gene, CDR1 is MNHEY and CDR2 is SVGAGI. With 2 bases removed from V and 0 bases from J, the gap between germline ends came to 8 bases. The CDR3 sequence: CASSYDASSYNSPLHF. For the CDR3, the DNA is TGTGCCAGCAGTTACGACGCGAGCTCCTATAATTCACCCCTCCACTTT.

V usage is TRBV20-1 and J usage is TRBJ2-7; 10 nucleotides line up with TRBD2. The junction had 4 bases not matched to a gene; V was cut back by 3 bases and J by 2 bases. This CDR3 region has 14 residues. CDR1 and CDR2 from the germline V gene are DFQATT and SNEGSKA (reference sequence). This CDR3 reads CSASKLAGTYEQYF. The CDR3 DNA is TGCAGTGCTAGTAAACTAGCGGGGACCTACGAGCAGTACTTC.

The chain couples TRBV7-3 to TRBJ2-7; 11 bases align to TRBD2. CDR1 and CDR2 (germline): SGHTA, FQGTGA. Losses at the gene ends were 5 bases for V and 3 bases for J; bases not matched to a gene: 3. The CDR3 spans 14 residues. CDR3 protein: CASSLTSGGYEQYF. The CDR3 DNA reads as TGTGCCAGCAGCCTCACTAGCGGGGGCTACGAGCAGTACTTC.

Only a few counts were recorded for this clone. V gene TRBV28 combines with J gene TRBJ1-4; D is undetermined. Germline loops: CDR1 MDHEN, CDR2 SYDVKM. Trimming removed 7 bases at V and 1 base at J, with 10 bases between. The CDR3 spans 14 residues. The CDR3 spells CASKDGQTNEKLFF. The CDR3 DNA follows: TGTGCCAGCAAGGACGGGCAAACTAATGAAAAACTGTTTTTT.

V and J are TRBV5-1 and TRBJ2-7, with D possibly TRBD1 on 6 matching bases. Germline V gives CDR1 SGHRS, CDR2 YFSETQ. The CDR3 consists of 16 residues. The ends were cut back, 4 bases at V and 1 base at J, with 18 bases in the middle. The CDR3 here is CASSPWGQGSSYEQYF. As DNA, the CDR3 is TGCGCCAGCAGCCCGTGGGGGCAGGGGAGTTCCTACGAGCAGTACTTC.

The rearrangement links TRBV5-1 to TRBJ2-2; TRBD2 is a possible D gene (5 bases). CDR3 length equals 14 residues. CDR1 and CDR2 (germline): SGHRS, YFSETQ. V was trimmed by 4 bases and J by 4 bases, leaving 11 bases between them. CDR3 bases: TGCGCCAGCAGCAGTGTAGCGAGCACCGGGGAGCTGTTTTTT. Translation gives CASSSVASTGELFF.

In DNA, the CDR3 is TGTGCCAGCAGTGGTGTAACAGATACGCAGTATTTT. As protein: CASSGVTDTQYF. This rearrangement joins TRBV2 to TRBJ2-3; D gene ambiguous. V was pared by 4 bases and J by 3 bases, with 5 bases between. The CDR3 covers 12 residues. Germline-derived CDR1 and CDR2 are SNHLY and FYNNEI.

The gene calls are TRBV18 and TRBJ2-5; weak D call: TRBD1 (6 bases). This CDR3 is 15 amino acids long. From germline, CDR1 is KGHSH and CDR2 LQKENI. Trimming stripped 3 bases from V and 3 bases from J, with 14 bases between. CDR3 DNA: TGTGCCAGCTCACCCAAACAGGGTGTTGAAGAGACCCAGTACTTC. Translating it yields CASSPKQGVEETQYF.

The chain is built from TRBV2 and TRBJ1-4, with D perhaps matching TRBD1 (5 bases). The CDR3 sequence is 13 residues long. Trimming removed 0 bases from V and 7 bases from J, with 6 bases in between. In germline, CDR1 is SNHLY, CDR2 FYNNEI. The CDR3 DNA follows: TGTGCCAGCAGTGAAGCGAGGGGTGAAAAACTGTTTTTT. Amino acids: CASSEARGEKLFF.

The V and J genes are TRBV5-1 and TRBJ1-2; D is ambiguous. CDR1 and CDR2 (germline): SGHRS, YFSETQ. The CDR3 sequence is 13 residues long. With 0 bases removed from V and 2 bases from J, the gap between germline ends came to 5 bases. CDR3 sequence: CASSLGSNYGYTF. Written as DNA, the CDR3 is TGCGCCAGCAGCTTGGGCAGCAACTATGGCTACACCTTC.

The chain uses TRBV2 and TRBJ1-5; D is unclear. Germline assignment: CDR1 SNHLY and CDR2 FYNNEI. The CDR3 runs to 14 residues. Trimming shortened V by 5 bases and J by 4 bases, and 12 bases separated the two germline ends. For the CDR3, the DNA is TGTGCCAGCAGTATTGTCGGTGAAAATCAGCCCCAGCATTTT. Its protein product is CASSIVGENQPQHF. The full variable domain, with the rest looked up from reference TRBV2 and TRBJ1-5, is EPEVTQTPSHQVTQMGQEVILRCVPISNHLYFYWYRQILGQKVEFLVSFYNNEISEKSEIFDDQFSVERPDGSNFTLKIRSTKLEDSAMYFCASSIVGENQPQHFGDGTRLSIL.

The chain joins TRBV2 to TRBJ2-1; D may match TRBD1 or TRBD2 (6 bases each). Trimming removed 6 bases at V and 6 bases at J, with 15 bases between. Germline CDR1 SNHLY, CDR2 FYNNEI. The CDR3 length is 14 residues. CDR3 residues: CASSVQGGINEQFF. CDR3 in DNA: TGTGCCAGCAGCGTACAGGGCGGGATCAATGAGCAGTTCTTC.

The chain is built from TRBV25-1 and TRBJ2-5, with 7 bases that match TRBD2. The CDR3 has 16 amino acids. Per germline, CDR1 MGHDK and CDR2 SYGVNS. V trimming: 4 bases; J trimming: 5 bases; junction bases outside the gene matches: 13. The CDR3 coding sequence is TGTGCCAGCAGTGGCCGGGACTACCCTTACCGGGAGACCCAGTACTTC. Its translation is CASSGRDYPYRETQYF.

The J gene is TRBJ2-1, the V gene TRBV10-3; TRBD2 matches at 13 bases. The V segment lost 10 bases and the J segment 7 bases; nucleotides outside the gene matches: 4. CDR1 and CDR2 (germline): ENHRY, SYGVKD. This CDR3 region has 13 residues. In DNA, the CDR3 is TGTGCCAGCCTACTAGCGGGGGGGAATGAGCAGTTCTTC. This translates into CASLLAGGNEQFF.

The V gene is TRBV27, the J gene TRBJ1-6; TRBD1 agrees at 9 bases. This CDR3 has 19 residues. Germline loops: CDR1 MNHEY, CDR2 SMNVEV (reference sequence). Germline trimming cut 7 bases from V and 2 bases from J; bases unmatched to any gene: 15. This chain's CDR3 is CASNTNGQGTEAYNSPLHF. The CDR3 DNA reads TGTGCCAGCAACACGAATGGACAGGGGACGGAAGCCTATAATTCACCCCTCCACTTT.

The CDR3 sequence is CASNKGQANTEAFF. DNA of the CDR3: TGTGCCAGCAACAAGGGACAGGCGAACACTGAAGCTTTCTTT. V gene TRBV7-9 combines with J gene TRBJ1-1, with 8 positions matching TRBD1. Germline CDR1 SEHNR, CDR2 FQNEAQ (reference sequence). V lost 7 bases, J lost 1 base, and 5 bases stayed unmatched. The CDR3 contains 14 residues.

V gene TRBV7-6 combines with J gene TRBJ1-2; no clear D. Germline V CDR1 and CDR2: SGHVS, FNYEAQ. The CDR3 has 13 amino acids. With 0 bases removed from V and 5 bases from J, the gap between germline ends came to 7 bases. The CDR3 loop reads CASSLADRYGYTF. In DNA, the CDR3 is TGTGCCAGCAGCTTAGCGGATAGATATGGCTACACCTTC.

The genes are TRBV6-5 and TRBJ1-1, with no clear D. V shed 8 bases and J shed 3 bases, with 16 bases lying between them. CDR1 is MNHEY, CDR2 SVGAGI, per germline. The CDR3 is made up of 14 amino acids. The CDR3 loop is CASGSQVWDTEAFF. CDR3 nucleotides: TGTGCCAGCGGAAGTCAGGTATGGGACACTGAAGCTTTCTTT.

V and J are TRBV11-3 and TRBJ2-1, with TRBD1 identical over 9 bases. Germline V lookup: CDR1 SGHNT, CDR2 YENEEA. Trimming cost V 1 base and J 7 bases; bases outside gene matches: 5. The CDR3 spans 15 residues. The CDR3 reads CASSLGTGVWNEQFF. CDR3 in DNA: TGTGCCAGCAGCTTAGGGACAGGGGTTTGGAATGAGCAGTTCTTC.

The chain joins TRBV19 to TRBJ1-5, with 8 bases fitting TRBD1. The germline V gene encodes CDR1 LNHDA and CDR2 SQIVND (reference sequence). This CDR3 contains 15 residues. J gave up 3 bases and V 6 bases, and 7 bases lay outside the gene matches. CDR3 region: CASSLRGRPNQPQHF. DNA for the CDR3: TGTGCCAGTAGCCTCAGGGGGCGCCCCAATCAGCCCCAGCATTTT.